A single sample is the source of the 3 T cell receptor beta chains below, sequenced in a study of T-cell memory formation after mild COVID-19. TCRdb re-derived calls from the 5' RACE reads in MiXCR, one entry per CDR3 protein. Altogether about 350,000 distinct CDR3 sequences are present, approximately 14% being singletons, with the ten largest covering about a fifth. Sequencing input: PBMCs or a T cell subset sorted from them (not recorded which). These receptors originate from a young man who had mild COVID-19 (a few samples of this study predate the infection). Cell type and time point are not known.

This clonotype was counted many times. The chain links TRBV6-4 to TRBJ2-2, with TRBD1 as a possible D gene (5 bases). CDR1 and CDR2 (germline): MRHNA, SNTAGT. Trimming took off 4 bases at V and 4 bases at J, with 16 bases between the two ends. The CDR3 sequence is 16 residues long. The CDR3 reads CASSVSTQGGTGELFF. CDR3 in DNA: TGTGCCAGCAGTGTATCCACCCAGGGCGGCACCGGGGAGCTGTTTTTT.

This clonotype was seen only a few times. The chain joins TRBV25-1 to TRBJ2-1; 9 bases are shared with TRBD1. The CDR3 has 14 residues. The germline CDR1 and CDR2 sequences are MGHDK and SYGVNS. V trimming: 4 bases; J trimming: 8 bases; junction bases outside the gene matches: 6. The CDR3: CASSGGTGRDEQFF. In DNA form, the CDR3 reads TGTGCCAGCAGTGGGGGGACAGGGAGGGATGAGCAGTTCTTC.

This clonotype occurred many times. The CDR3 here is CSAGGQGITQYF. The CDR3 bases are TGCAGCGCCGGGGGACAGGGGATCACCCAGTACTTC. This chain connects TRBV29-1 to TRBJ2-5, with 10 bases that match TRBD1. The germline gives CDR1 SQVTM, CDR2 ANQGSEA. The CDR3 is 12 residues long. V trimming: 7 bases; J trimming: 8 bases; junction bases outside the gene matches: 7.